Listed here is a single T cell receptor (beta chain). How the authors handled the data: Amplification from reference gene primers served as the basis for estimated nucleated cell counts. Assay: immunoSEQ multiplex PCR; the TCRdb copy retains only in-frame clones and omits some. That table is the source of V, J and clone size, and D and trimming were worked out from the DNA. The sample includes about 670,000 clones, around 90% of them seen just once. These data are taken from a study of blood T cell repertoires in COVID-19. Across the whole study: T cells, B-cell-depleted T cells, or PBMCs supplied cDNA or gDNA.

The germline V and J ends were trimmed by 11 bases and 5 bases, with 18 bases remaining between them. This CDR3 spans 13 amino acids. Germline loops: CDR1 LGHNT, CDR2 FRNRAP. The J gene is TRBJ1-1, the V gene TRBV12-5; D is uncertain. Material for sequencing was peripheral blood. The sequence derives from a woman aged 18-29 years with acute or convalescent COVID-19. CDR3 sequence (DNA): TGTGCTGGGTCGGAGCTGGCGGGAACTGAAGCTTTCTTT. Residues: CAGSELAGTEAFF.